Each of the 27 T cell receptor beta chains below was sequenced from the same sample in a study of blood T cell repertoires in COVID-19. The data were produced by immunoSEQ multiplex PCR, yet TCRdb's version contains in-frame clones alone and is incomplete. The table has some 120,000 clones, roughly 85% seen once. The specimen was peripheral blood. Source of these receptors: an elderly woman with COVID-19, enrolled during active disease.

This clone was seen a single time. The chain combines TRBV13 with TRBJ2-7, with 15 bases aligning to TRBD2. V lost 5 bases to trimming and J lost 9 bases; unmatched junction nucleotides: 5. Germline CDR1 and CDR2: PRHDT and FYEKMQ (reference sequence). This CDR3 has 14 residues. The CDR3 spells CASSKGLAGGGQYF. CDR3 DNA sequence: TGTGCCAGCAGCAAGGGACTAGCGGGAGGTGGGCAGTACTTC. The complete variable domain, with remaining parts taken from reference TRBV13 and TRBJ2-7, reads AAGVIQSPRHLIKEKRETATLKCYPIPRHDTVYWYQQGPGQDPQFLISFYEKMQSDKGSIPDRFSAQQFSDYHSELNMSSLELGDSALYFCASSKGLAGGGQYFGPGTRLTVT.

V gene TRBV5-4 combines with J gene TRBJ1-2; 9 positions agree with TRBD1. The germline V gene encodes CDR1 SGHNT and CDR2 YYREEE (reference sequence). This CDR3 is 12 amino acids long. Trimming cost V 5 bases and J 7 bases; bases outside gene matches: 3. The DNA of the CDR3 is TGTGCCAGCAGTACAGGGGGCAGTGGCTACACCTTC. The encoded protein is CASSTGGSGYTF.

This chain uses TRBV2 with TRBJ2-7, with a weak D call TRBD1 (5 bases). The CDR3 is 13 amino acids. The V gene's germline CDR1 is SNHLY and CDR2 FYNNEI. The V end lost 4 bases, the J end lost 5 bases, and 12 bases lay between the germline ends. The CDR3 reads CASSVRGMDEQYF. The DNA for the CDR3 is TGTGCCAGCAGTGTAAGGGGAATGGACGAGCAGTACTTC.

This chain connects TRBV28 to TRBJ2-2; maybe TRBD2 (5 bases). This CDR3 is built from 14 residues. Germline V CDR1 and CDR2: MDHEN, SYDVKM. Here the CDR3 reads CVVTEGSPTGELFF. Written as DNA, the CDR3 is TGTGTCGTAACCGAGGGATCCCCCACCGGGGAGCTGTTTTTT.

V is TRBV7-3 and J is TRBJ2-7, with 7 bases aligning to TRBD1. This CDR3 has 13 residues. Germline-derived CDR1 and CDR2 are SGHTA and FQGTGA. J lost 5 bases, V lost 5 bases, and 6 bases had no gene match. DNA of the CDR3: TGTGCCAGCAGCCAGGACAGGATCGACGAGCAGTACTTC. This gives the protein CASSQDRIDEQYF.

The chain recombines TRBV19 with TRBJ1-1; the D gene is possibly TRBD1 (5 bases). V shed 6 bases and J shed 1 base, with 21 bases lying between them. Germline V gene data show CDR1 as LNHDA and CDR2 as SQIVND (reference sequence). CDR3 length equals 17 residues. Here the CDR3 reads CASSGGEGRDKNTEAFF. The CDR3 nucleotides are TGTGCCAGTAGCGGGGGTGAGGGGCGGGATAAGAACACTGAAGCTTTCTTT.

The rearrangement links TRBV27 to TRBJ1-1, with a tentative D call TRBD1 (5 bases). V was pared by 8 bases and J by 2 bases, with 15 bases between. This CDR3 comprises 14 residues. The V gene's germline CDR1 is MNHEY and CDR2 SMNVEV (reference sequence). CDR3 DNA sequence: TGTGCCAGCCGGGCCGAAGACAGTAACACTGAAGCTTTCTTT. Translated, it gives CASRAEDSNTEAFF.

The rearrangement uses TRBV19 and TRBJ1-5; D might be TRBD1 (5 bases). The CDR3 runs to 14 residues. Trimming took 10 bases from V and 2 from J, leaving 15 bases between them. Germline V CDR1 and CDR2: LNHDA, SQIVND (reference sequence). The CDR3 sequence is CATNPGGGNQPQHF. In DNA, the CDR3 is TGTGCCACCAACCCCGGGGGAGGCAATCAGCCCCAGCATTTT. Together with reference TRBV19 and TRBJ1-5, the CDR3 gives the full variable domain: DGGITQSPKYLFRKEGQNVTLSCEQNLNHDAMYWYRQDPGQGLRLIYYSQIVNDFQKGDIAEGYSVSREKKESFPLTVTSAQKNPTAFYLCATNPGGGNQPQHFGDGTRLSIL.

This chain uses TRBV5-1 with TRBJ2-3; 14 nucleotides align to TRBD2. The V gene end was trimmed by 3 bases and the J gene end by 3 bases; junction bases not matched to a gene: 12. Looked up from germline, CDR1 is SGHRS and CDR2 is YFSETQ. CDR3 length: 19 amino acids. This chain's CDR3 is CASSSGLAGGGVSTDTQYF. The CDR3 DNA follows: TGCGCCAGCAGCTCCGGACTAGCGGGAGGAGGAGTTTCGACAGATACGCAGTATTTT.

The chain carries TRBV28 and TRBJ2-6, with 9 nucleotides matching TRBD1. J lost 5 bases, V lost 7 bases, and 15 bases had no gene match. The CDR3 is 18 residues long. Germline CDR1 is MDHEN and CDR2 is SYDVKM. The CDR3 DNA follows: TGTGCCAGCAAAGGACAGGGGACGGGCCTCGGGAGGGCCAACGTCCTGACTTTC. Translated, it gives CASKGQGTGLGRANVLTF. Drawing the rest from reference TRBV28 and TRBJ2-6, the complete variable domain is DVKVTQSSRYLVKRTGEKVFLECVQDMDHENMFWYRQDPGLGLRLIYFSYDVKMKEKGDIPEGYSVSREKKERFSLILESASTNQTSMYLCASKGQGTGLGRANVLTFGAGSRLTVL.

The rearrangement links TRBV14 to TRBJ2-3, with D perhaps TRBD1 (5 bases). Germline CDR1 SGHDN, CDR2 FVKESK. With 0 bases removed from V and 7 bases from J, the gap between germline ends came to 20 bases. The CDR3 runs to 17 residues. In DNA form, the CDR3 reads TGTGCCAGCAGCCAAGACTTTGGGGCCGTTCGTGGAAATACGCAGTATTTT. It translates to CASSQDFGAVRGNTQYF.

This CDR3 reads CASSPTSGRAPDTQYF. The CDR3, as DNA: TGTGCCAGCAGTCCAACTAGCGGGAGGGCCCCAGATACGCAGTATTTT. V is TRBV27 and J is TRBJ2-3; TRBD2 aligns across 13 bases. The germline gives CDR1 MNHEY, CDR2 SMNVEV (reference sequence). This CDR3 comprises 16 residues. The junction had 6 bases not matched to a gene; V was cut back by 5 bases and J by 4 bases.

The chain links TRBV7-2 to TRBJ2-4; D unclear. Per the germline V gene, CDR1 is SGHTA and CDR2 is FQGNSA. The V gene lost 5 bases and the J gene lost 7 bases, with 15 bases spanning the gap. This CDR3 spans 14 amino acids. The CDR3 protein is CASSPRPVRNIQYF. CDR3 sequence (DNA): TGTGCCAGCAGCCCGCGCCCGGTTCGGAACATTCAGTACTTC.

This clone was seen only once. This chain joins TRBV7-9 and TRBJ2-4; D unclear. The CDR3 contains 16 residues. Germline CDR1 SEHNR, CDR2 FQNEAQ (reference sequence). Trimming left V 5 bases short and J 0 bases short, with 14 bases between. The CDR3 region is CASSPWADLAKNIQYF. DNA of the CDR3: TGTGCCAGCAGCCCCTGGGCAGATTTAGCCAAAAACATTCAGTACTTC.

The chain links TRBV5-5 to TRBJ1-4; 7 nucleotides match TRBD1. CDR3 length equals 15 residues. Unmatched junction bases numbered 4, after V lost 3 bases and J lost 2 bases. Germline assignment: CDR1 SGHKS and CDR2 YYEKEE (reference sequence). CDR3 coding DNA: TGTGCCAGCAGCTCATACAGGGGCACTAATGAAAAACTGTTTTTT. As protein: CASSSYRGTNEKLFF.

This clone was found once. The chain recombines TRBV7-2 with TRBJ2-2; 9 positions agree with TRBD2. The ends lost 1 base at V and 6 bases at J; junction bases unmatched: 12. Germline V CDR1 and CDR2: SGHTA, FQGNSA. The CDR3 is 18 amino acids. CDR3 bases: TGTGCCAGCAGCTTAGTCCCGAGCGGGAGGTCGGTTCCCGGGGAGCTGTTTTTT. Translating gives CASSLVPSGRSVPGELFF. The entire variable domain, with the rest obtained from reference TRBV7-2 and TRBJ2-2, is as follows: GAGVSQSPSNKVTEKGKDVELRCDPISGHTALYWYRQSLGQGLEFLIYFQGNSAPDKSGLPSDRFSAERTGGSVSTLTIQRTQQEDSAVYLCASSLVPSGRSVPGELFFGEGSRLTVL.

This clone was counted a single time. The chain employs TRBV28 and TRBJ1-3; D gene uncertain. This CDR3 spans 12 amino acids. V lost 10 bases and J 4 bases, leaving 11 bases between the germline ends. Germline V gives CDR1 MDHEN, CDR2 SYDVKM. CDR3 bases: TGTGCCACCCTCTCTATCGGAAACACCATATATTTT. Protein sequence: CATLSIGNTIYF. Full variable domain (outside the CDR3, taken from reference TRBV28 and TRBJ1-3): DVKVTQSSRYLVKRTGEKVFLECVQDMDHENMFWYRQDPGLGLRLIYFSYDVKMKEKGDIPEGYSVSREKKERFSLILESASTNQTSMYLCATLSIGNTIYFGEGSWLTVV.

The CDR3 loop is CASSQETGSNEQFF. The CDR3 DNA reads as TGTGCCAGCTCACAAGAGACAGGGTCCAATGAGCAGTTCTTC. This chain joins TRBV18 and TRBJ2-1; 7 bases align to TRBD1. The CDR3 totals 14 residues. From germline, CDR1 is KGHSH and CDR2 LQKENI. The V segment lost 4 bases and the J segment 6 bases; nucleotides outside the gene matches: 6.

This chain joins TRBV9 and TRBJ2-5; tentatively, D is TRBD2 (6 bases). CDR3 length: 14 amino acids. From germline, CDR1 is SGDLS and CDR2 YYNGEE. Trimming left V 0 bases short and J 4 bases short, with 10 bases between. CDR3 DNA sequence: TGTGCCAGCAGCGTAGTTGGGGGAGGAGAGACCCAGTACTTC. Translating it yields CASSVVGGGETQYF.

The CDR3 loop reads CASSQGQSYEQYF. DNA of the CDR3: TGTGCCAGCAGCCAGGGACAGTCCTACGAGCAGTACTTC. The rearrangement links TRBV3-1 (or the pseudogene TRBV3-2) to TRBJ2-7; 7 bases match TRBD1. Germline values: CDR1 LGHDT, CDR2 YNNKEL (reference sequence). J was trimmed by 1 base and V by 3 bases; bases with no gene match: 0. The CDR3 is 13 amino acids.

The gene calls are TRBV5-4 and TRBJ2-1, with 13 bases aligning to TRBD2. V was pared by 0 bases and J by 10 bases, with 7 bases of the junction left unmatched. Germline CDR1 is SGHNT and CDR2 is YYREEE (reference sequence). The CDR3 runs to 16 residues. This CDR3 reads CASSLGRTSGSREQFF. Written as DNA, the CDR3 is TGTGCCAGCAGCTTGGGCCGGACTAGCGGGAGTAGGGAGCAGTTCTTC.

The chain carries TRBV2 and TRBJ2-1; 9 nucleotides line up with TRBD1. The germline gives CDR1 SNHLY, CDR2 FYNNEI. The CDR3 runs 13 residues. Trimming removed 4 bases from V and 8 bases from J; junction bases left unmatched: 3. The CDR3 here is CASSGRTGDEQFF. As DNA, the CDR3 is TGTGCCAGCAGTGGAAGGACAGGGGATGAGCAGTTCTTC.

This clone was detected once. CDR3 sequence reads: CTSGGASGANVLTF. The CDR3 nucleotides are TGTACGTCCGGCGGCGCCTCTGGGGCCAACGTCCTGACTTTC. The chain joins TRBV6-5 to TRBJ2-6; no clear D. The CDR3 spans 14 residues. Germline V gene data show CDR1 as MNHEY and CDR2 as SVGAGI.

This chain uses TRBV4-3 with TRBJ1-1; D is possibly TRBD1 (6 bases). The CDR3 is 15 residues long. Germline V gene lookup returns CDR1 LGHNA and CDR2 YSLEER. The V gene lost 2 bases and the J gene lost 2 bases, with 12 bases spanning the gap. CDR3 DNA: TGCGCCAGCAGCCAACACCCGGACAGCAACACTGAAGCTTTCTTT. Translating it yields CASSQHPDSNTEAFF.

This clone was picked up a small number of times. The CDR3 DNA reads TGCGCCAGCAGCCAAGACGTCACAGGGGGCGCAGGTGAAAAACTGTTTTTT. Protein: CASSQDVTGGAGEKLFF. The chain carries TRBV4-3 and TRBJ1-4; 9 bases match TRBD1. V was pared by 0 bases and J by 7 bases, with 9 bases of the junction left unmatched. The CDR3 covers 17 residues. In germline, CDR1 is LGHNA, CDR2 YSLEER.

The rearrangement links TRBV7-2 to TRBJ1-1; TRBD1 matches at 8 bases. This CDR3 is built from 15 residues. Looked up from germline, CDR1 is SGHTA and CDR2 is FQGNSA. The V gene end was trimmed by 1 base and the J gene end by 5 bases; junction bases not matched to a gene: 6. The CDR3 DNA sequence: TGTGCCAGCAGCTTAGTAGGGACAGGAACGACTGAAGCTTTCTTT. This translates into CASSLVGTGTTEAFF.

The chain combines TRBV28 with TRBJ1-6, with TRBD1 as a possible D gene (5 bases). Germline assignment: CDR1 MDHEN and CDR2 SYDVKM. V was trimmed by 2 bases and J by 10 bases, leaving 15 bases between them. The CDR3 runs 15 residues. The CDR3 region has the DNA TGTGCCAGCAGTTTAAGTCGCGGCAGGGCCTCACCCCTCCACTTT. It translates to CASSLSRGRASPLHF.